This T cell receptor (beta chain) is from a study of blood T cell repertoires in COVID-19. Across the study: The cDNA or gDNA used as material had been derived from T cells, B-cell-depleted T cells, or PBMCs.

Original analysis: Amplification of reference gene primers provided the estimated nucleated cell counts. Sequencing used immunoSEQ multiplex PCR; TCRdb keeps in-frame clones, though not all of them. The D gene and trimming were derived from the DNA, and the V and J assignments and clone size from that table. Here the sample spans 250,000 to 300,000 clones, approximately 89% being singletons. The V and J ends lost 3 bases and 5 bases respectively, with 14 bases between them. Germline CDR1 LNHDA, CDR2 SQIVND (reference sequence). The CDR3 loop spans 14 amino acids. Followed over time, Seattle patients had been enrolled while infection was active.

Sequencing was performed on peripheral blood. The source is a woman in her 30s with COVID-19, enrolled during active disease. J is TRBJ2-7 and V is TRBV19, with D possibly TRBD2 on 5 matching bases. The CDR3 sequence: CASSIEGNSHEQYF. The CDR3 DNA reads as TGTGCCAGTAGTATTGAGGGTAATTCCCACGAGCAGTACTTC.